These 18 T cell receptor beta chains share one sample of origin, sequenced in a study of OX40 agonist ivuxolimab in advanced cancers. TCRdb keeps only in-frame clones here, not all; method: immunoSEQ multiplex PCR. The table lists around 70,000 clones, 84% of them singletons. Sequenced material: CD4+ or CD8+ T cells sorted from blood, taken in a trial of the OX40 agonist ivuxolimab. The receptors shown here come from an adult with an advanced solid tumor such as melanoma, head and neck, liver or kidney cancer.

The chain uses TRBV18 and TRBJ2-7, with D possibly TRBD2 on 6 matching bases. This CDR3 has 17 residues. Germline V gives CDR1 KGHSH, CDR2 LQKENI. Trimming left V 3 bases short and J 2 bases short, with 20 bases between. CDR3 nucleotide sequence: TGTGCCAGCTCACCGACGGCGGGCGGGACGACCCCCTACGAGCAGTACTTC. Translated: CASSPTAGGTTPYEQYF.

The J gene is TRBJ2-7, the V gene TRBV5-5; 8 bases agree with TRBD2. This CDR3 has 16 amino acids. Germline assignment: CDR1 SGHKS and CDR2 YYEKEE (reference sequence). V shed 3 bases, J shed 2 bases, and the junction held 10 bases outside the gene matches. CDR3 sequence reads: CASSSGGPWGPYEQYF. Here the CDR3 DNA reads TGTGCCAGCAGCTCGGGGGGGCCCTGGGGGCCCTACGAGCAGTACTTC.

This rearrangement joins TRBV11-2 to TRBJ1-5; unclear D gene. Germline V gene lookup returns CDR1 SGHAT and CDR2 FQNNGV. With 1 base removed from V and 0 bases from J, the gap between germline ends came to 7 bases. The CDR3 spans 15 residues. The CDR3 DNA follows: TGTGCCAGCAGCTTAGGACACGATAGCAATCAGCCCCAGCATTTT. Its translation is CASSLGHDSNQPQHF.

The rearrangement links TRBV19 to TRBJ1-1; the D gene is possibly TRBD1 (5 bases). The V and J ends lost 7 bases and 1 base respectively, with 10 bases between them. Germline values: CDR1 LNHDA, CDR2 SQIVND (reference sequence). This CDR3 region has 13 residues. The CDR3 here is CASKGAQNTEAFF. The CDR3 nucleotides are TGTGCCAGTAAAGGGGCCCAGAACACTGAAGCTTTCTTT.

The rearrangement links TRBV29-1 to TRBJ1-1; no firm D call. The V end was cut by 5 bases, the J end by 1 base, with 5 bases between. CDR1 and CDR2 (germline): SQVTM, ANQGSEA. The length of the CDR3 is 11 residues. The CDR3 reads CSVFGNTEAFF. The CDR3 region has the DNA TGCAGCGTTTTTGGGAACACTGAAGCTTTCTTT.

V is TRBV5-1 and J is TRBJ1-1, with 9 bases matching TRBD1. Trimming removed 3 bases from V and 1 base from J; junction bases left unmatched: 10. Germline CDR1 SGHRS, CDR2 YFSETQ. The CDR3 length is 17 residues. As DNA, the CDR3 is TGCGCCAGCAGCTCCCCACAGGGGGCGTTTGGGAACACTGAAGCTTTCTTT. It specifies CASSSPQGAFGNTEAFF. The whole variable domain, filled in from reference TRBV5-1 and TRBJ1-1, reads KAGVTQTPRYLIKTRGQQVTLSCSPISGHRSVSWYQQTPGQGLQFLFEYFSETQRNKGNFPGRFSGRQFSNSRSEMNVSTLELGDSALYLCASSSPQGAFGNTEAFFGQGTRLTVV.

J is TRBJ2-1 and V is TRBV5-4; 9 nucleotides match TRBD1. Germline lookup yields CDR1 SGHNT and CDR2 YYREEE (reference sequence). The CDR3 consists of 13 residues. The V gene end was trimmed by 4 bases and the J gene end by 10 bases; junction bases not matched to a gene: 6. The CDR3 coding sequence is TGTGCCAGCAGCGGATACAGGGGGCGAGAGCAGTTCTTC. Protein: CASSGYRGREQFF. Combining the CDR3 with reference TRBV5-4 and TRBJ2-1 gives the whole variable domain ETGVTQSPTHLIKTRGQQVTLRCSSQSGHNTVSWYQQALGQGPQFIFQYYREEENGRGNFPPRFSGLQFPNYSSELNVNALELDDSALYLCASSGYRGREQFFGPGTRLTVL.

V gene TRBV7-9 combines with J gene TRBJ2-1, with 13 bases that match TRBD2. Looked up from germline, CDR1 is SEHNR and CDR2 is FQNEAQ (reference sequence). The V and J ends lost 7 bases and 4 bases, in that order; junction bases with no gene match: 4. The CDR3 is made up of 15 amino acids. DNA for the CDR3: TGTGCCAGCACCAAGGGACTAGCGGGGTACAATGAGCAGTTCTTC. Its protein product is CASTKGLAGYNEQFF.

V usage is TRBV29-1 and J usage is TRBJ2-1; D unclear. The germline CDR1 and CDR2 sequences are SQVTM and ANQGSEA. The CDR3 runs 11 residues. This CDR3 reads CSIMFYNEQFF. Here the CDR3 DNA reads TGCAGTATCATGTTCTACAATGAGCAGTTCTTC.

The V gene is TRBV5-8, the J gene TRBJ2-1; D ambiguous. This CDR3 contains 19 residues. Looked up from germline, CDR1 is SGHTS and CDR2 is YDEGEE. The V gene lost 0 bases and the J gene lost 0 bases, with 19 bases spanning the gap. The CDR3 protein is CASSLEGYDISSSYNEQFF. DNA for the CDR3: TGTGCCAGCAGCTTGGAAGGGTACGATATATCCAGCTCCTACAATGAGCAGTTCTTC.

CDR3: CASSPLMNTEAFF. In DNA form, the CDR3 reads TGTGCCAGCAGCCCTCTTATGAACACTGAAGCTTTCTTT. J is TRBJ1-1 and V is TRBV6-5; D is unclear. V was clipped by 6 bases and J by 0 bases, with 8 bases between them. The CDR3 contains 13 residues. Germline V lookup: CDR1 MNHEY, CDR2 SVGAGI.

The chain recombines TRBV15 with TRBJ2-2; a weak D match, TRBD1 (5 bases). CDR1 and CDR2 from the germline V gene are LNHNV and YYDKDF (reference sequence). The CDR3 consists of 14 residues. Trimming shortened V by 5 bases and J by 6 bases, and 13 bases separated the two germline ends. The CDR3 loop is CATSRLGVPGELFF. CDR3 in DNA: TGTGCCACCAGCCGTCTAGGGGTCCCCGGGGAGCTGTTTTTT.

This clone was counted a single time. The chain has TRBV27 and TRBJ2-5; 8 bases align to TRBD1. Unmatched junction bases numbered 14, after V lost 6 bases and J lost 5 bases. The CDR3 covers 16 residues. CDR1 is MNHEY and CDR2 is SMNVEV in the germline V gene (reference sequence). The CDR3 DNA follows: TGTGCCAGCAGCTCTATGGGGCAGGGGGCATGGGAGACCCAGTACTTC. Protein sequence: CASSSMGQGAWETQYF.

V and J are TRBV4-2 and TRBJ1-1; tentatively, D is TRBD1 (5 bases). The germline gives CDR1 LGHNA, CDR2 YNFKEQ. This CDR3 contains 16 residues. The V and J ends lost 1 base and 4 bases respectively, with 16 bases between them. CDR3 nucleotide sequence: TGTGCCAGCAGCCAAGGAGGGACTTTCGGGAGCACTGAAGCTTTCTTT. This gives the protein CASSQGGTFGSTEAFF.

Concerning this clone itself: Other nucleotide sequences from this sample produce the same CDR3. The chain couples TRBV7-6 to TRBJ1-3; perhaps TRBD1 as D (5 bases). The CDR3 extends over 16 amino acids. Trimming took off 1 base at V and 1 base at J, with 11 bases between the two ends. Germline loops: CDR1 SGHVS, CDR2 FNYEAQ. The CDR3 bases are TGTGCCAGCAGCTTAGGACGGACAACGTCTGGAAACACCATATATTTT. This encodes CASSLGRTTSGNTIYF.

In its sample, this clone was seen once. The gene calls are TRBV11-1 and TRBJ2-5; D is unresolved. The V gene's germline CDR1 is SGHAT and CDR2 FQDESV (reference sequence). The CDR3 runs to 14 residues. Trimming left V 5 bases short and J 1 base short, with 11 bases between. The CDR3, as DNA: TGTGCCAGCAGCCTTTATGGCGGCCAAGAGACCCAGTACTTC. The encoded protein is CASSLYGGQETQYF.

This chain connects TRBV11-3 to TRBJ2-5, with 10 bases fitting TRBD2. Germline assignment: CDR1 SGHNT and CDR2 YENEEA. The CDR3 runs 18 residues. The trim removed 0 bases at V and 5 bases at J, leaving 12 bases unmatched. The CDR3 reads CASSLEGGLAGEDETQYF. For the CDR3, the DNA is TGTGCCAGCAGCTTAGAGGGGGGGCTAGCGGGAGAGGATGAGACCCAGTACTTC.

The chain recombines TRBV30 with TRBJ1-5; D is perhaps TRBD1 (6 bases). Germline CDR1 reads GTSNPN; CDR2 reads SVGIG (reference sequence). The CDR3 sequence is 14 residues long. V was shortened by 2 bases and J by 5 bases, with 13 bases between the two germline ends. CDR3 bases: TGTGCCTGGAGTTCGGGGACAACTTATCAGCCCCAGCATTTT. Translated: CAWSSGTTYQPQHF.